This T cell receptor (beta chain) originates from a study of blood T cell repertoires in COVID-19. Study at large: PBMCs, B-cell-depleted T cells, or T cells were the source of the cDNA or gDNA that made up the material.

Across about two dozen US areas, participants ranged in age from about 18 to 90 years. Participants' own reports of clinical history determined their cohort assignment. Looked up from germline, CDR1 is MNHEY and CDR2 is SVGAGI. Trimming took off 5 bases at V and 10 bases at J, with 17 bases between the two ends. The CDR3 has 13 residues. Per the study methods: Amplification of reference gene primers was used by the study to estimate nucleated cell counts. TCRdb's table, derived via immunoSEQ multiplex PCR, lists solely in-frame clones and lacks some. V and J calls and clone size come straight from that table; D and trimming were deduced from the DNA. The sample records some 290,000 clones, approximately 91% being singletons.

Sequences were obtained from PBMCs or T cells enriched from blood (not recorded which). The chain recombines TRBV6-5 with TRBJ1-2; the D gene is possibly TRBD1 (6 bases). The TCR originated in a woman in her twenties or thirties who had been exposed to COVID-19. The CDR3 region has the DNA TGTGCCAGCAGTCAACAGGGATACGGGGACTACACCTTC. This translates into CASSQQGYGDYTF.